The 23 T cell receptor beta chains in this list originate from one sample, sequenced in a study of blood T cell repertoires in COVID-19. Libraries were prepared by immunoSEQ multiplex PCR; TCRdb keeps only in-frame clonotypes and omits some of them. The table lists 250,000 to 350,000 clones, about nine tenths of them singletons. The sequencing input was PBMCs or T cells enriched from blood (not recorded which). Receptors originate from a man aged 55-75 years who had recovered from COVID-19.

The chain carries TRBV3-1 (or the pseudogene TRBV3-2) and TRBJ2-7, with TRBD1 matching over 9 bases. The germline V gene has CDR1 LGHDT and CDR2 YNNKEL (reference sequence). V was clipped by 4 bases and J by 4 bases; unmatched bases: 8. The CDR3 covers 15 residues. For the CDR3, the DNA is TGTGCCAGCAGCCCCTGGACAGGGGTCGGTTACGAGCAGTACTTC. Its translation is CASSPWTGVGYEQYF.

The table lists this clone with a few counts. J is TRBJ2-1 and V is TRBV6-5; 11 nucleotides agree with TRBD1. V was clipped by 6 bases and J by 7 bases; unmatched bases: 5. Looked up from germline, CDR1 is MNHEY and CDR2 is SVGAGI. The CDR3 is made up of 14 amino acids. CDR3 sequence (DNA): TGTGCCAGCAGACGAGGACAGGGGGCGAATGAGCAGTTCTTC. Its protein product is CASRRGQGANEQFF.

The V call is TRBV9, the J call TRBJ2-5; TRBD2 is a possible D gene (6 bases). Trimming removed 0 bases at V and 5 bases at J, with 14 bases between. The CDR3 has 15 amino acids. The germline V gene encodes CDR1 SGDLS and CDR2 YYNGEE. CDR3 DNA sequence: TGTGCCAGCAGCGTAGGCGGGCGGGGACCGGAGACCCAGTACTTC. It codes for CASSVGGRGPETQYF.

This sequence joins TRBV10-2 and TRBJ2-2, with TRBD1 matching over 7 bases. Germline assignment: CDR1 WSHSY and CDR2 SAAADI. V was pared by 7 bases and J by 1 base, with 6 bases of the junction left unmatched. The CDR3 covers 15 residues. As DNA, the CDR3 is TGCGCCAGCACTCCCGGGACAGTGAACACCGGGGAGCTGTTTTTT. Translating gives CASTPGTVNTGELFF.

This sequence joins TRBV7-2 and TRBJ1-1; D unresolved. There are 13 residues in the CDR3. With 6 bases removed from V and 1 base from J, the gap between germline ends came to 9 bases. Germline CDR1 reads SGHTA; CDR2 reads FQGNSA. The CDR3 loop reads CASRQQQNTEAFF. Here the CDR3 DNA reads TGTGCCAGCAGACAACAACAGAACACTGAAGCTTTCTTT.

The chain couples TRBV18 to TRBJ2-5; D perhaps matches TRBD1 (5 bases). Germline loops: CDR1 KGHSH, CDR2 LQKENI. The CDR3 covers 16 residues. Trimming stripped 1 base from V and 2 bases from J, with 14 bases between. The CDR3 region is CASSPRQDTYQETQYF. In nucleotides, the CDR3 is TGTGCCAGCTCACCACGTCAGGACACCTATCAAGAGACCCAGTACTTC.

This clone turned up a few times. The V call is TRBV11-1, the J call TRBJ2-1; D gene unclear. V was pared by 0 bases and J by 0 bases, with 12 bases between. Germline V gene sequence: CDR1 SGHAT, CDR2 FQDESV (reference sequence). This CDR3 is built from 17 residues. The CDR3: CASSLAWAGSSYNEQFF. As DNA, the CDR3 is TGTGCCAGCAGCTTAGCGTGGGCTGGAAGCTCCTACAATGAGCAGTTCTTC. The variable domain in full, completed from reference TRBV11-1 and TRBJ2-1, reads EAEVAQSPRYKITEKSQAVAFWCDPISGHATLYWYRQILGQGPELLVQFQDESVVDDSQLPKDRFSAERLKGVDSTLKIQPAELGDSAMYLCASSLAWAGSSYNEQFFGPGTRLTVL.

The gene calls are TRBV5-1 and TRBJ2-5, with D possibly TRBD2 on 5 matching bases. Germline assignment: CDR1 SGHRS and CDR2 YFSETQ. V was trimmed by 4 bases and J by 10 bases, leaving 11 bases between them. There are 11 residues in the CDR3. The CDR3 DNA follows: TGCGCCAGCAGCCAAAGGGAGCTCCAGTACTTC. Translated, it gives CASSQRELQYF.

V is TRBV2 and J is TRBJ2-5, with D hard to call. CDR1 and CDR2 (germline): SNHLY, FYNNEI. V lost 6 bases, J lost 1 base, and 3 bases lay in between. CDR3 length: 11 residues. Here the CDR3 reads CASSSQETQYF. CDR3 DNA sequence: TGTGCCAGCAGCTCCCAAGAGACCCAGTACTTC.

The chain carries TRBV4-3 and TRBJ2-3; weak D call: TRBD2 (6 bases). The CDR3 has 17 amino acids. CDR1 and CDR2 (germline): LGHNA, YSLEER. The ends were cut back, 1 base at V and 0 bases at J, with 14 bases in the middle. The CDR3 nucleotides read TGCGCCAGCAGCCAAGGCCTATTGGCGGGGAGCACAGATACGCAGTATTTT. Its protein product is CASSQGLLAGSTDTQYF.

The CDR3 nucleotides read TGTGCCAGCAGTCCCGCGGACAGCCGTGAAGCTTTCTTT. This sequence encodes CASSPADSREAFF. This chain links TRBV27 with TRBJ1-1; TRBD1 is a possible D gene (6 bases). Trimming shortened V by 5 bases and J by 7 bases, and 14 bases separated the two germline ends. The length of the CDR3 is 13 residues. Germline V CDR1 and CDR2: MNHEY, SMNVEV (reference sequence).

This clone was observed a single time. This CDR3 reads CASSLQGAYEQFF. The CDR3 bases are TGTGCCAGCTCACTACAGGGGGCCTATGAGCAGTTCTTC. The J gene is TRBJ2-1, the V gene TRBV18, with 9 bases matching TRBD1. The CDR3 is 13 amino acids. V lost 4 bases, J lost 8 bases, and 3 bases stayed unmatched. From germline, CDR1 is KGHSH and CDR2 LQKENI.

J is TRBJ2-7 and V is TRBV11-3; 13 positions match TRBD2. This CDR3 comprises 15 residues. Germline loops: CDR1 SGHNT, CDR2 YENEEA. J gave up 9 bases and V 5 bases, and 10 bases lay outside the gene matches. The CDR3 DNA sequence: TGTGCCAGCAGCACCCGGACTAGCGGGAGTCCCGGGCAGTACTTC. Translated, it gives CASSTRTSGSPGQYF.

This clone has a single count. The rearrangement uses TRBV5-6 and TRBJ1-1; TRBD1 agrees at 11 bases. Germline trimming cut 3 bases from V and 4 bases from J; bases unmatched to any gene: 2. Germline-derived CDR1 and CDR2 are SGHDT and YYEEEE. This CDR3 has 14 amino acids. The CDR3 sequence is CASSWDRGVTEAFF. The CDR3 nucleotides read TGTGCCAGCAGCTGGGACAGGGGGGTCACTGAAGCTTTCTTT. The variable domain in full, completed from reference TRBV5-6 and TRBJ1-1, reads DAGVTQSPTHLIKTRGQQVTLRCSPKSGHDTVSWYQQALGQGPQFIFQYYEEEERQRGNFPDRFSGHQFPNYSSELNVNALLLGDSALYLCASSWDRGVTEAFFGQGTRLTVV.

This clone appeared once. V is TRBV18 and J is TRBJ1-1; D is possibly TRBD1 (6 bases). CDR3 size: 15 residues. The germline V and J ends were trimmed by 3 bases and 0 bases, with 11 bases remaining between them. The V gene's germline CDR1 is KGHSH and CDR2 LQKENI. The CDR3 loop is CASSPRTAMNTEAFF. CDR3 DNA: TGTGCCAGCTCACCCCGGACAGCTATGAACACTGAAGCTTTCTTT.

This chain uses TRBV2 with TRBJ1-5; TRBD1 agrees at 10 bases. The V segment lost 6 bases and the J segment 2 bases; nucleotides outside the gene matches: 10. The V gene's germline CDR1 is SNHLY and CDR2 FYNNEI. The CDR3 consists of 17 residues. The CDR3 spells CASRPGQGEGGNQPQHF. The CDR3 DNA reads as TGTGCCAGCAGACCCGGACAGGGGGAAGGGGGCAATCAGCCCCAGCATTTT.

The V gene is TRBV4-1, the J gene TRBJ1-4, with D uncertain. This CDR3 region has 14 residues. Per germline, CDR1 MGHRA and CDR2 YSYEKL. V was cut by 0 bases and J by 6 bases, with 8 bases left in between. The CDR3 protein is CASSQEGPYEKLFF. The CDR3 nucleotides are TGCGCCAGCAGCCAAGAGGGCCCCTATGAAAAACTGTTTTTT.

The rearrangement joins TRBV6-2 or TRBV6-3 to TRBJ2-5; 9 bases are a match to TRBD1. With 4 bases clipped from V and 3 bases from J, the junction kept 6 bases outside the gene matches. The germline V gene encodes CDR1 MNHEY and CDR2 SVGEGT. The CDR3 runs to 15 residues. The CDR3 sequence: CASSSGTGREETQYF. The CDR3 DNA sequence: TGTGCCAGCAGTTCTGGGACAGGGAGGGAAGAGACCCAGTACTTC.

This clone was observed many times. V is TRBV29-1 and J is TRBJ2-1; D remains unclear. The CDR3 has 12 amino acids. Trimming left V 8 bases short and J 4 bases short, with 12 bases between. Germline CDR1 is SQVTM and CDR2 is ANQGSEA. The CDR3 protein is CSHDLVYNEQFF. Written as DNA, the CDR3 is TGCAGCCATGATCTAGTTTACAATGAGCAGTTCTTC.

The V and J genes are TRBV4-3 and TRBJ1-6; D call uncertain. Trimming removed 5 bases from V and 8 bases from J, with 10 bases in between. CDR1 is LGHNA, CDR2 YSLEER, per germline. The CDR3 spans 13 residues. This CDR3 reads CASSDTSDSPLHF. CDR3 nucleotide sequence: TGCGCCAGCAGCGACACAAGTGATTCACCCCTCCACTTT.

This chain joins TRBV5-1 and TRBJ1-1; perhaps TRBD1 as D (6 bases). The CDR3 contains 14 residues. V gave up 7 bases and J gave up 5 bases, with 18 bases separating them. In germline, CDR1 is SGHRS, CDR2 YFSETQ. The CDR3 is CASRSEGGSTEAFF. CDR3 bases: TGCGCCAGCCGCAGCGAGGGGGGGAGTACTGAAGCTTTCTTT. Drawing the rest from reference TRBV5-1 and TRBJ1-1, the complete variable domain is KAGVTQTPRYLIKTRGQQVTLSCSPISGHRSVSWYQQTPGQGLQFLFEYFSETQRNKGNFPGRFSGRQFSNSRSEMNVSTLELGDSALYLCASRSEGGSTEAFFGQGTRLTVV.

The chain carries TRBV28 and TRBJ2-1, with D maybe TRBD1 (5 bases). Between the trimmed V and J ends, which lost 2 bases and 5 bases, there was a span of 22 bases. The CDR3 sequence is 18 residues long. From germline, CDR1 is MDHEN and CDR2 SYDVKM. This chain's CDR3 is CASSLRLGRTSPNNEQFF. CDR3 sequence (DNA): TGTGCCAGCAGTTTACGCCTTGGCCGGACATCCCCCAACAATGAGCAGTTCTTC.

The V gene is TRBV3-1 (or the pseudogene TRBV3-2), the J gene TRBJ1-2, with D unclear. V was trimmed by 0 bases and J by 8 bases, leaving 13 bases between them. This CDR3 region has 14 residues. CDR1 is LGHDT, CDR2 YNNKEL, per germline (reference sequence). The CDR3, as DNA: TGTGCCAGCAGCCAAGAATTACCGGGAAAGGGCTACACCTTC. It specifies CASSQELPGKGYTF.